The clone carrying this T cell receptor beta chain was counted only a few times. Its antigen remains unknown. There was relapse after autologous stem cell transplantation in every patient, and there was variation in brentuximab vedotin exposure. Repertoires were generated with immunoSEQ multiplex PCR, while TCRdb's copy carries only in-frame clones and drops some. The repertoire holds more than 50,000 clones, with over 55% as singletons. The data originate from a study of PD-1 blockade in classical Hodgkin lymphoma. Looked up from germline, CDR1 is MGHRA and CDR2 is YSYEKL. CDR3 length: 14 residues. V lost 1 base to trimming and J lost 5 bases, with 12 bases between them. Whole-study findings and limits: Baseline diversity in complete responders resembled that of newly diagnosed patients. By C4D1 there was a significant rise in CD4+ TCR diversity but not in CD8+ TCR diversity.

The rearrangement uses TRBV4-1 and TRBJ2-7; D may correspond to TRBD1 or TRBD2 (5 bases each). The sample in question was peripheral blood mononuclear cells (PBMCs), obtained before the second cycle of nivolumab. The TCR sequence derives from a human donor with classical Hodgkin lymphoma. The CDR3 DNA follows: TGCGCCAGCAGCCAAGGAGGGGCAGCTCACGAGCAGTACTTC. This translates into CASSQGGAAHEQYF.